The sample holds one count of the clone carrying this TCR beta chain. Data came from immunoSEQ multiplex PCR; TCRdb stores just in-frame clones and leaves some out. The table lists roughly 40,000 clones, almost 95% of them singletons, with approximately 9% in the top ten. The source of the sample is a study of blood T cell repertoires in COVID-19. As for the study in general: Whether acute or convalescent, the COVID-19 samples came from the United States, Italy and Spain. T cells, B-cell-depleted T cells, or PBMCs supplied cDNA or gDNA.

V lost 4 bases to trimming and J lost 10 bases, with 8 bases between them. The CDR3 runs 10 residues. The germline V gene encodes CDR1 GTSNPN and CDR2 SVGIG (reference sequence). The sequence derives from a man aged 50 to 60 with active COVID-19. This chain joins TRBV30 and TRBJ2-1; D uncertain. The source material was peripheral blood. The CDR3 loop is CAWKTGEQFF. The CDR3 nucleotides read TGTGCCTGGAAAACCGGGGAGCAGTTCTTC.